The present T cell receptor (beta chain) was sequenced within a study of shared clonotypes between healthy human individuals. About the study: CD8 memory received one plate per donor, CD8 naive two, CD4 memory three and CD4 naive three. General study findings and limits: Among the subsets, naive ones generally showed larger estimated richness than memory ones.

CD45RO-negative, CCR7-positively selected cells formed the naive CD8 fraction, excluding terminally differentiated effector memory CD45RA+ cells. The protocol was immunoSEQ multiplex PCR, while the TCRdb copy is restricted to in-frame clones and leaves out a portion. The sample contains around 2,000,000 clones, under 95% of which appear only once. Points on this clone: Antigen unknown.

Sequenced sample: naive CD8+ T cells from PBMCs. This clonotype was sampled from a man aged 18 to 30 in good health. Some clones in this sample may be carry-over from other donors' samples.

CDR3 loop: CASSEWRLTYEQYF. The CDR3 DNA reads TGCGCCAGCAGTGAGTGGAGGCTGACCTACGAGCAGTACTTC. The chain links TRBV10-2 to TRBJ2-7, with a tentative D call TRBD2 (5 bases). V gave up 1 base and J gave up 2 bases, with 9 bases separating them. CDR1 and CDR2 (germline): WSHSY, SAAADI. The CDR3 consists of 14 residues.